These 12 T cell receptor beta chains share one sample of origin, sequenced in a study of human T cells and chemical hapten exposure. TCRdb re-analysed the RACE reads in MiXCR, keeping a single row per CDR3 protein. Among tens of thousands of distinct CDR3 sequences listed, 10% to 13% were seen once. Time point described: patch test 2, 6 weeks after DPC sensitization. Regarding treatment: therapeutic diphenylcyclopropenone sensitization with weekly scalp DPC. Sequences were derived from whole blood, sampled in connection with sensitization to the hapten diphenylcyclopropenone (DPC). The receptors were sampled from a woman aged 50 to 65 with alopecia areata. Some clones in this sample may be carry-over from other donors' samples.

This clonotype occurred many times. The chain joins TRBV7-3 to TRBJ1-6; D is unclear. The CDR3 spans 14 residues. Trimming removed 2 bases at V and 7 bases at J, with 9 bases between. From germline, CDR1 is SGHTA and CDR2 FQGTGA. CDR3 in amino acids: CASSLGPGNSPLHF. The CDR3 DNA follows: TGTGCCAGCAGCTTAGGTCCGGGGAATTCACCCCTCCACTTT.

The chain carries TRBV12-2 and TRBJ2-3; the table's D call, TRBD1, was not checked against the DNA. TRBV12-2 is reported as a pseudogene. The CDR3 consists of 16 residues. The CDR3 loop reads CASRRPRTPQGDTQYF. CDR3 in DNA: TGTGCAAGTCGCCGACCTCGGACGCCCCAGGGGGATACGCAGTATTTT.

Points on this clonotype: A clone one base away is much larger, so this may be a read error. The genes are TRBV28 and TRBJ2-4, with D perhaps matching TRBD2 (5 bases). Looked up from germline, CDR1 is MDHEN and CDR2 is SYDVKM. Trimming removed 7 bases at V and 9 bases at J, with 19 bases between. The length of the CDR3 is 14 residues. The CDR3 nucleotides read TGTGCCAGCAACCTGCTAGCAGAGGGAATCATTCAGTACTTC. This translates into CASNLLAEGIIQYF. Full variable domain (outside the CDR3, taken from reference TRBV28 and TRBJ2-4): DVKVTQSSRYLVKRTGEKVFLECVQDMDHENMFWYRQDPGLGLRLIYFSYDVKMKEKGDIPEGYSVSREKKERFSLILESASTNQTSMYLCASNLLAEGIIQYFGAGTRLSVL.

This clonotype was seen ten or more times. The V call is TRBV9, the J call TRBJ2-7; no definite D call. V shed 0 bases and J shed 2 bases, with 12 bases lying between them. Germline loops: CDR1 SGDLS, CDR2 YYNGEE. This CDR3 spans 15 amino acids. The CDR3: CASSVDHSRPYEQYF. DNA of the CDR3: TGTGCCAGCAGCGTAGACCACTCCCGGCCCTACGAGCAGTACTTC. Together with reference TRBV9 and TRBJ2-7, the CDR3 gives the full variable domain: DSGVTQTPKHLITATGQRVTLRCSPRSGDLSVYWYQQSLDQGLQFLIQYYNGEERAKGNILERFSAQQFPDLHSELNLSSLELGDSALYFCASSVDHSRPYEQYFGPGTRLTVT.

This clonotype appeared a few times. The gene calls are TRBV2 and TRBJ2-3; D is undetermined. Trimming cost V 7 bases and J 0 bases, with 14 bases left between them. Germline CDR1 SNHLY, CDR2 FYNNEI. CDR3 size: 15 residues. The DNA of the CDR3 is TGTGCCAGCACATCTGTAACCACTAGCACAGATACGCAGTATTTT. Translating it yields CASTSVTTSTDTQYF.

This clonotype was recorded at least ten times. The CDR3: CASAGLGRLGASYEQYF. Here the CDR3 DNA reads TGTGCCAGCGCCGGCCTTGGAAGATTGGGCGCCTCCTACGAGCAGTACTTC. The J gene is TRBJ2-7, the V gene TRBV27; no clear D gene. The CDR3 runs 17 residues. Germline loops: CDR1 MNHEY, CDR2 SMNVEV (reference sequence). The V and J ends lost 8 bases and 0 bases respectively, with 23 bases between them.

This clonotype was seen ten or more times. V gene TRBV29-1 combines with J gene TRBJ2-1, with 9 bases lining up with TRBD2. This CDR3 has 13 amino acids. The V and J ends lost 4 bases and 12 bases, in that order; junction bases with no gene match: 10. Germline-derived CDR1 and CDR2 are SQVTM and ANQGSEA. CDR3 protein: CSVVFDAAGGQFF. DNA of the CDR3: TGCAGCGTTGTATTTGACGCAGCGGGGGGGCAGTTCTTC.

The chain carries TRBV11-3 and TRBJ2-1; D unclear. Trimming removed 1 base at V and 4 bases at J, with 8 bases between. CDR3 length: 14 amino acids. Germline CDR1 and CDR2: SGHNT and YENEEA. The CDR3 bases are TGTGCCAGCAGCTTAGCCCATGAATACAATGAGCAGTTCTTC. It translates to CASSLAHEYNEQFF.

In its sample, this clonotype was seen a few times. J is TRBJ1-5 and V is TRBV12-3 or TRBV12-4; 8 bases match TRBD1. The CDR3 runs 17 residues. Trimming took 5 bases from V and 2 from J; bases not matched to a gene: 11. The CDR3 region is CASSPTQGASGNQPQHF. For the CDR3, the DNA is TGTGCCAGCAGTCCGACGCAGGGGGCGAGTGGCAATCAGCCCCAGCATTTT.

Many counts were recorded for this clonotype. The DNA of the CDR3 is TGTGCCAGCAGAAGAGCGGGAGTGGGAGATACGCAGTATTTT. It is translated as CASRRAGVGDTQYF. This chain joins TRBV2 and TRBJ2-3; 8 bases map to TRBD2. Losses at the gene ends were 6 bases for V and 5 bases for J; bases not matched to a gene: 7. Per the germline V gene, CDR1 is SNHLY and CDR2 is FYNNEI. There are 14 residues in the CDR3.

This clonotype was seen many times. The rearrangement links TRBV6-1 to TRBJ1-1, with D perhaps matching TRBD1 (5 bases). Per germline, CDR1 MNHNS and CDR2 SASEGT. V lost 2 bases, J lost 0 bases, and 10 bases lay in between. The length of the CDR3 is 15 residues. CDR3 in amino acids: CASSETWGMNTEAFF. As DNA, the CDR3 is TGTGCCAGCAGTGAAACGTGGGGCATGAACACTGAAGCTTTCTTT.

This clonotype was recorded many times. This CDR3 is CASSQSSRGRETQYF. The CDR3 DNA sequence: TGTGCCAGCAGCCAATCGAGCAGGGGGAGAGAGACCCAGTACTTC. The genes are TRBV16 and TRBJ2-5; 7 positions agree with TRBD1. The CDR3 sequence is 15 residues long. Germline loops: CDR1 KGHSY, CDR2 FQNENV. After removal of 0 bases from V and 4 bases from J, the junction contained 5 bases not matched to a gene.